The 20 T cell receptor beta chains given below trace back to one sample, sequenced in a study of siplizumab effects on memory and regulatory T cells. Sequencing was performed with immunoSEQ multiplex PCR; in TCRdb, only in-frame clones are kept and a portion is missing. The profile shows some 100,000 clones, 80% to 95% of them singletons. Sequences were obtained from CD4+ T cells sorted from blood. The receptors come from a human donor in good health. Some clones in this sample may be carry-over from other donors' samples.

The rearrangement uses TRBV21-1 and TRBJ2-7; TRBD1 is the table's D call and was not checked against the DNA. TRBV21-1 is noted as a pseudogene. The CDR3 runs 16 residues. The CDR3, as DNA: TGTGCCAGCAGCAAAGCGGACAGTACTCAATTACCCGAGCAGTACTTC. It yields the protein CASSKADSTQLPEQYF.

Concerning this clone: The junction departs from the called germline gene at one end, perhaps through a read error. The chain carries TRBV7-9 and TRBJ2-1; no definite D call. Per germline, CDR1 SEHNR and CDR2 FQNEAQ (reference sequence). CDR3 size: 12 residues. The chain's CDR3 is CASSLDLAGWIF. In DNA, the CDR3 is TGTGCCAGCAGCTTAGATTTGGCTGGTTGGATCTTC.

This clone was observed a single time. CDR3 DNA: TGTGCTAGTGGTTGGGGCCTCGCATACAATGAGCAGTTCTTC. Protein sequence: CASGWGLAYNEQFF. This rearrangement joins TRBV12-5 to TRBJ2-1, with a possible D match to TRBD1 (5 bases). This CDR3 has 14 amino acids. The germline CDR1 and CDR2 sequences are LGHNT and FRNRAP. V was shortened by 4 bases and J by 4 bases, with 11 bases between the two germline ends.

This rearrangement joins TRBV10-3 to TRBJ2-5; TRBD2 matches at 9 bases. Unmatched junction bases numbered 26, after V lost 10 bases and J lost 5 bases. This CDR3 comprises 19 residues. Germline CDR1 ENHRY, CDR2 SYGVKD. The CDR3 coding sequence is TGTGCCACACGACCCCCACTGGGTAGCGGGAGAGTGGGCGGGGAGACCCAGTACTTC. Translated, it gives CATRPPLGSGRVGGETQYF.

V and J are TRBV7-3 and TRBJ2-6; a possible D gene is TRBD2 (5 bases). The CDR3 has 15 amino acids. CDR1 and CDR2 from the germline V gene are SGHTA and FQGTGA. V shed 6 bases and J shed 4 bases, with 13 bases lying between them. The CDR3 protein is CASSPSPGGANVLTF. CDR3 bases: TGTGCCAGCAGTCCCAGCCCGGGGGGGGCCAACGTCCTGACTTTC.

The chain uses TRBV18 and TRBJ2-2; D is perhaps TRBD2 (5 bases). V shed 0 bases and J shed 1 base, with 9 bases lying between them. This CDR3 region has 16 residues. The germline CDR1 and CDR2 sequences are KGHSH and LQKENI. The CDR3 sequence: CASSPPIGVNTGELFF. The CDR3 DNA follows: TGTGCCAGCTCACCACCGATCGGGGTGAACACCGGGGAGCTGTTTTTT.

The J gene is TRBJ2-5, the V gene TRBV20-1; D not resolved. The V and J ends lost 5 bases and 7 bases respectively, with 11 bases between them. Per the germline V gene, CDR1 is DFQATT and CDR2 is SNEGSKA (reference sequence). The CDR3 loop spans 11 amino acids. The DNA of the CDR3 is TGCAGTGCTCTAAACTATAGGACCCAGTACTTC. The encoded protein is CSALNYRTQYF.

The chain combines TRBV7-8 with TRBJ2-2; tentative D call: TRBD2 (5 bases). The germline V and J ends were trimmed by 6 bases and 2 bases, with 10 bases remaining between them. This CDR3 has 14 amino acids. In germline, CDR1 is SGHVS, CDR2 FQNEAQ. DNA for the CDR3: TGTGCCAGCAGACCTAGCAGCAACACCGGGGAGCTGTTTTTT. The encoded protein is CASRPSSNTGELFF.

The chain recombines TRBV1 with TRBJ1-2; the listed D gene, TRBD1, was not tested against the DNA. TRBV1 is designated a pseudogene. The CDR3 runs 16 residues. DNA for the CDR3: TGCACCAGCAGCCCGAAGGGTCCGGGACATCCTTTCCAAGTTGGGTTC. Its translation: CTSSPKGPGHPFQVGF.

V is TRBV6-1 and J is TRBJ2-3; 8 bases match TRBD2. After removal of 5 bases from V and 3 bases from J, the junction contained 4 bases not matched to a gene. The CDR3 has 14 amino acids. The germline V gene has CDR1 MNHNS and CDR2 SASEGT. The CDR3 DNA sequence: TGTGCCAGCAGTATGGCGGGAGGAACAGATACGCAGTATTTT. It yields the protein CASSMAGGTDTQYF.

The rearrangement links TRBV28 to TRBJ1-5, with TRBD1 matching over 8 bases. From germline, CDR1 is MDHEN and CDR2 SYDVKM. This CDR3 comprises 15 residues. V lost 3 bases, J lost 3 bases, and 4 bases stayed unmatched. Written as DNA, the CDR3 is TGTGCCAGCAGTTTCCAGGGGGCGGACAATCAGCCCCAGCATTTT. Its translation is CASSFQGADNQPQHF.

CDR3 amino acids: CASSLQQANRGYTF. The CDR3 nucleotides read TGTGCCAGCAGCTTGCAACAGGCAAATAGGGGCTACACCTTC. The V call is TRBV5-5, the J call TRBJ1-2, with D perhaps TRBD1 (5 bases). With 1 base removed from V and 8 bases from J, the gap between germline ends came to 15 bases. This CDR3 is built from 14 residues. The germline V gene encodes CDR1 SGHKS and CDR2 YYEKEE (reference sequence).

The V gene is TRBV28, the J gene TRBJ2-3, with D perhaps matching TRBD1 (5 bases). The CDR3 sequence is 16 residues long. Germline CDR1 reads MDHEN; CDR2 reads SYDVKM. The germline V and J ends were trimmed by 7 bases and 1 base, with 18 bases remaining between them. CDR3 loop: CASTDGWGRGTDTQYF. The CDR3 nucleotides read TGTGCCAGCACCGATGGGTGGGGCAGGGGCACAGATACGCAGTATTTT.

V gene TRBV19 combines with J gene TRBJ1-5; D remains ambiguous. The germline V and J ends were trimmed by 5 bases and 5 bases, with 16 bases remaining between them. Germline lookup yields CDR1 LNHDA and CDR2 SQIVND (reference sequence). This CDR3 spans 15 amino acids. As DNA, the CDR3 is TGTGCCAGTAGTCTGACGGGCACCGGCCATCAGCCCCAGCATTTT. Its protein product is CASSLTGTGHQPQHF.

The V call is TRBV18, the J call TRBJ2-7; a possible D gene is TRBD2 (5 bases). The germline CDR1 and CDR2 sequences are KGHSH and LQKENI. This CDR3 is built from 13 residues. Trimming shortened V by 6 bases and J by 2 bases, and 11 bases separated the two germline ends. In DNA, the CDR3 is TGTGCCAGCTCGCCGGCGGGTCCCTACGAGCAGTACTTC. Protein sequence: CASSPAGPYEQYF.

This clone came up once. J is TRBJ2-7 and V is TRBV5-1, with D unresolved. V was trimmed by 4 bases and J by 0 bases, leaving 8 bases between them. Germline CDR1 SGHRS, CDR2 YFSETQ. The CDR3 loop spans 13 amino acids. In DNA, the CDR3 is TGCGCCAGCAGCCGGAGCGCCTCCTACGAGCAGTACTTC. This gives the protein CASSRSASYEQYF.

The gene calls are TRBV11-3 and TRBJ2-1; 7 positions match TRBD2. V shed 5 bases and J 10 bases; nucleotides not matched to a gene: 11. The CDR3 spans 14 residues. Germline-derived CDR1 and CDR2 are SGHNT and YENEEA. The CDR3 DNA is TGTGCCAGCAGCAAGACTAGCAGCTTGGGCGAGCAGTTCTTC. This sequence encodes CASSKTSSLGEQFF.

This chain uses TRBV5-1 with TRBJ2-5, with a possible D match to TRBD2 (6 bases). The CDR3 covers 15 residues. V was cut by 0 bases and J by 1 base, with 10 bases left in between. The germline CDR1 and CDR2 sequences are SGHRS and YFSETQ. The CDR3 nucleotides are TGCGCCAGCAGCTTGGCTAGCGCCCCCCAAGAGACCCAGTACTTC. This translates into CASSLASAPQETQYF.

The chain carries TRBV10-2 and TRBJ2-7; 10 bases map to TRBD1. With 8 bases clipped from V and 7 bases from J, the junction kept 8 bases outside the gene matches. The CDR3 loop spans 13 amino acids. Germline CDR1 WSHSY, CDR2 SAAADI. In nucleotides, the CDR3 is TGCGCCAGCGCAGGACAGGGGGTAGGGGAGCAGTACTTC. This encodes CASAGQGVGEQYF.

In DNA form, the CDR3 reads TGTGCCAGTGTGCTCCGGGGACCCTACGAGCAGTACTTC. It yields the protein CASVLRGPYEQYF. The gene calls are TRBV2 and TRBJ2-7, with D tentatively TRBD1 or TRBD2 (5 bases each). Between the trimmed V and J ends, which lost 9 bases and 2 bases, there was a span of 14 bases. The CDR3 spans 13 residues. CDR1 is SNHLY and CDR2 is FYNNEI in the germline V gene.